This TCR beta chain is from a study of shared clonotypes between healthy human individuals (TCRdb year 2020). Regarding the study in general: A couple of women and a few men aged 18 to 49 years were included in the cohort. Per donor, three plates each were used for CD4 naive and CD4 memory, two for CD8 naive, and one for CD8 memory. Blood TCR repertoires of a handful of healthy adults were deeply sequenced to estimate repertoire size and the extent of clonotype sharing between individuals. Different laboratories and diverse techniques were used to prepare libraries and sequence TCR repertoires, to increase sequencing depth and limit assay-specific biases. Between about 0.94 and 8.9 billion PBMCs per donor were obtained by leukapheresis.

TCR CDR3 regions were amplified from genomic DNA by multiplex PCR using the deep immunoSEQ assay. Extracted genomic DNA from each cell subset was distributed evenly across all wells of several immunoSEQ 96-well plates, and each plate was treated as a replicate. For sorted subsets, each replicate PCR was loaded with 150 to 250 ng genomic DNA, equivalent to 25,000 to 30,000 T cell genomes. Purified libraries were quantified with a Qubit 3.0 fluorometer, sized on a Bioanalyzer 2100, and re-quantified with the KAPA Library Quantification kit. Every immunoSEQ 96-well plate was sequenced on a separate single-read 150-cycle Illumina NextSeq 550 flow cell. Per the original workflow: Because the immunoSEQ output included only junctional sequences and no quality scores, the filtering could not be the same as the filtering used for full-length reads. To assign V/J genes and CDR3, sequences were annotated against IMGT germline references using PyIR, a Python wrapper for IgBLAST v1.9. Reads were removed for weak V/J assignments (E-value above 1e-6), missing CDR3, stop codons, out-of-frame junctions, or ambiguous translated residues. V3J clonotypes were defined by identical inferred V gene, J gene, and CDR3 amino acid sequence. Percentage overlap between repertoires was computed as shared unique clonotypes divided by the size of the smaller repertoire. RTK rarefaction, the Chao1 estimator, and Recon v2.1 estimates of unobserved clonotypes were used to assess repertoire richness. Generation probabilities for all TCRbeta clonotypes obtained by the gDNA method from a handful of donors were computed using OLGA. TCRdb re-hosts the immuneACCESS table, in-frame sequences only. Its copies lack some clones; in the studies checked, an unresolved V gene accounts for under half of them, and the cause for the rest is not known. The D gene and trimming were derived from the DNA, and the V and J assignments and clone size from that table. The sample includes approximately 2,000,000 clones, with just under 95% observed a single time. Of the sample, around 1.8% falls within the top ten clones.

Worth noting for this clone: Its recognized antigen is unknown. One base away there is no much larger clone; base qualities are not given.

CD8 naive samples consisted of CD45RO-negative cells that were positively selected for CCR7, yielding a CD45RA+CCR7+ population without TemRA cells. The donors were healthy, HIV-negative adults with no recently reported acute infections or vaccinations. Every donor was a Caucasian adult living in Nashville, Tennessee, USA. Blood was obtained by leukapheresis, after which PBMCs were separated by Ficoll-Histopaque density gradient centrifugation and cryopreserved in liquid nitrogen vapor phase. Analytical flow cytometry was used to check the purity and quantity of every magnetically sorted T cell population. Each sorted fraction had its genomic DNA isolated and then quantified by UV absorbance on a Nanodrop 2000c. The germline V gene supplies CDR1 SGHTA and CDR2 FQGNSA. Unmatched junction bases come to 8, with V trimmed by 5 bases and J by 3 bases. CDR3 length: 15 amino acids, cysteine to phenylalanine. Kept here is only the CDR3 DNA, which spans 45 bases and is read in frame from base 1.

Overall results and qualifications from the work: Only blood was sampled, and tissue TCR repertoires likely differ from those in blood. Clonotypes shared by all four sorted-subset donors showed higher generation probabilities than non-shared clonotypes. Because the study included only a small number of donors, the genetic and exposure-history diversity represented was limited. Rarefaction of sorted-subset datasets indicated incomplete sequencing despite the large sequencing depth. Based on pairwise subsampling, the degree of clonotype sharing among donors was expected to be affected by sequencing depth. When a few donors were compared, the shared fraction of clonotypes was about 5% for naive CD4, 3.5% for naive CD8, more than 2% for memory CD4, and roughly 0.4% for memory CD8. Naive subsets generally had larger estimated clonotype richness than memory subsets did.

The sample was naive CD8+ T cells from PBMCs. The sample's cell subset or site, from its label and the paper: CD45RA+CCR7+. The TCR comes from a man between 18 and 35 years old in good health. Some clones in this sample may be carry-over from other donors' samples. This chain joins TRBV7-2 to TRBJ2-7, and TRBD2 matches 9 of the central bases. The DNA sequence is as follows: TGTGCCAGCAGCGGACTAGCGACCAGCTACTACGAGCAGTACTTC. It translates to CASSGLATSYYEQYF.